This T cell receptor beta chain was sequenced during a study of T-cell reconstitution after alpha-beta-depleted transplantation in children (dated by TCRdb to the mid-2010s). With respect to the entire study: Using TCR repertoire profiling, the study quantitatively followed how T-cell immune reconstitution unfolded in children after TCRalphabeta/CD19-depleted allogeneic hematopoietic cell transplantation. Overall study results and their limits: The apparently early alphabetaT-cell count recovery about two months after transplant was reportedly dependent on only several hundred rapidly expanded clones derived from non-depleted graft cells. In some patients, high TCRbeta diversity at day 60 was attributed to recipient T cells and intrathymic progenitors that had survived conditioning. Over the following months the frequencies of hyperexpanded clones went down, and after one year T-cell counts and TCRbeta diversity were mostly credited to newly produced T cells.

Library construction relied on PCR. Instrument on record: Illumina HiSeq 2500. TCR library preparation used molecular barcoding, with unique molecular identifiers applied to normalize quantification of the TCRbeta repertoire. TCRdb reprocessing: public reads trimmed at Q25 with fastp, clones called with MiXCR, in-frame beta chains kept. When rows share a CDR3 protein, they turn into one entry using the most common DNA and genes. Within this sample are 600,000 to 700,000 distinct CDR3 sequences, with roughly 13% of them counted one time only. The ten largest clones take up approximately 0.8% of the sample. The sample's treatment or condition label is to be understood as: allogeneic hematopoietic cell transplantation with graft depleted of TCRalphabeta T cells and CD19 B cells. The transplant recipients were children given TCRalphabeta/CD19-depleted allogeneic hematopoietic cell grafts. The sample holds many counts of this clonotype. Its antigen remains unidentified. Base qualities are not recorded, but no much larger clone differs from it by a single base.

Measured from the cysteine to the phenylalanine, the CDR3 is 17 residues long. Only the CDR3 DNA is retained, 51 bases long and in frame from the first base. The germline V gene yields SGHRS for CDR1 and YFSETQ for CDR2. Here V drops 1 base and J drops 4 bases, and the junction holds 8 bases not matched to any gene. The chain employs TRBV5-1 and TRBJ2-3; 11 central nucleotides agree with TRBD2. Here the sequenced sample was PBMCs, taken before TCRalphabeta/CD19-depleted stem cell transplant. This clonotype was obtained from a girl aged 2 to 10 with congenital amegakaryocytic thrombocytopenia, due to receive a stem cell transplant. CDR3 region: CASSLLVAGGRADTQYF. The nucleotide sequence reads TGCGCCAGCAGCTTGCTGGTAGCGGGAGGGCGGGCAGATACGCAGTATTTT.